This T cell receptor (beta chain) was sequenced during a study of vaccination and CD4 T cells after COVID-19. Background on the study: The authors gave control cultures a CEFX pool, an HIV-1 Nef pool, or no peptide.

Treatment of the sample: roughly 11-day PBMC culture with coronavirus spike peptide pools or control peptides (ViraFEST assay). In this cohort, PCR tests turned positive between March and December 2020, predating US Alpha, Beta and Delta variants. This clonotype was recorded a few times. As yet, its antigen is unknown. The junction and the germline gene differ at one end; a read error may be behind it. This CDR3 is built from 16 residues. The Oncomine TCR Beta short-read assay sequenced DNA from cultured CD4+ T cells. A single record per CDR3 protein comes from TCRdb applying MiXCR to the PCR reads. Of some 18,000 distinct CDR3 sequences in the sample, 58% are singletons; the top ten hold approximately 6.3%.

This TCR came from a human donor who had recovered from COVID-19. This sequence joins TRBV12-3 or TRBV12-4 and TRBJ2-2; a possible D gene is TRBD1 (6 bases). The material sequenced was CD4+ T cells from blood, cultured in vitro, taken before SARS-CoV-2 vaccination. CDR3 DNA: TGTGCCAGCAGGAGGGACACCTTAAACGGGGCCGGGGAGTTGTTTTTT. As protein: CASRRDTLNGAGELFF.